This record covers a single T cell receptor (beta chain). Its antigen is currently unknown. Quantitative 5'-RACE with molecular barcodes generated TCR beta libraries. Using its own MiXCR run on the 5' RACE reads, TCRdb lists one record per CDR3 protein. The sample records 700,000 to 1,000,000 distinct CDR3 sequences, roughly 10% being singletons. The CDR3 length is 13 residues. The V gene lost 6 bases and the J gene lost 5 bases, with 17 bases spanning the gap. Germline CDR1 is SQVTM and CDR2 is ANQGSEA. This sample was included in a study of CD8 T cells in ankylosing spondylitis. Notes on the study in general: What appeared characteristic of ankylosing spondylitis blood was a TCR beta motif of 7 or 8 highly homologous variants. Disease-linked clones reportedly concentrated significantly in matched ankylosing spondylitis synovial fluid. A subset of motif variants has previously been described in the synovial fluid and blood of reactive arthritis.

The chain couples TRBV29-1 to TRBJ2-7; D assignment may be TRBD1 or TRBD2 (6 bases each). The clonotype originates from a male donor with ankylosing spondylitis. Sequencing input: blood, either unsorted or a sorted T cell fraction (not recorded which). The CDR3 DNA is TGCAGCGTGGCCCCTAAGGGGGGTAACGAGCAGTACTTC. It yields the protein CSVAPKGGNEQYF.